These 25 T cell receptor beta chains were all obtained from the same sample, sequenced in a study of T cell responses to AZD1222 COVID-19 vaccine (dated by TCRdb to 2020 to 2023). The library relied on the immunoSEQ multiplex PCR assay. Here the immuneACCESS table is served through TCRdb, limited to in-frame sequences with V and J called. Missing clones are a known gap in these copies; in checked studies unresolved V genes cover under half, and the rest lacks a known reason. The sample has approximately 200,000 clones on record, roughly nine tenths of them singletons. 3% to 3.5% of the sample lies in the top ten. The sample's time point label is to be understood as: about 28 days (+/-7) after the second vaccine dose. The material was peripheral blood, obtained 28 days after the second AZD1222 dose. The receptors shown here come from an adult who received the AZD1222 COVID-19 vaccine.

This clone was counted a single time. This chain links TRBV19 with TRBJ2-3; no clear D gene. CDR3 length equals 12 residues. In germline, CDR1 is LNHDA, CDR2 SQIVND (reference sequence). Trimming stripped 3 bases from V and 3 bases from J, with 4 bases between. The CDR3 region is CASSISTDTQYF. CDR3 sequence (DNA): TGTGCCAGTAGTATTAGTACAGATACGCAGTATTTT.

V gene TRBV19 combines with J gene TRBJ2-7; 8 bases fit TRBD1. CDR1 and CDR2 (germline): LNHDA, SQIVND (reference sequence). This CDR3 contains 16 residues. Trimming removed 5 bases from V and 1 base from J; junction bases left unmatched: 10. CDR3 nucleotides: TGTGCCAGTAGTTTTAAACCGGGACAGGATTCCTACGAGCAGTACTTC. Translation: CASSFKPGQDSYEQYF. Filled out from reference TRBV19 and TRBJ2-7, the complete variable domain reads DGGITQSPKYLFRKEGQNVTLSCEQNLNHDAMYWYRQDPGQGLRLIYYSQIVNDFQKGDIAEGYSVSREKKESFPLTVTSAQKNPTAFYLCASSFKPGQDSYEQYFGPGTRLTVT.

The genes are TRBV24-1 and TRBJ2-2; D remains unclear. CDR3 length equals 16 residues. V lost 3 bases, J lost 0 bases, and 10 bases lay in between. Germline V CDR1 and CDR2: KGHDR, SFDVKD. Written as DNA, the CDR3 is TGTGCCACCAGTGATCGAAGAGGCGCGAACACCGGGGAGCTGTTTTTT. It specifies CATSDRRGANTGELFF.

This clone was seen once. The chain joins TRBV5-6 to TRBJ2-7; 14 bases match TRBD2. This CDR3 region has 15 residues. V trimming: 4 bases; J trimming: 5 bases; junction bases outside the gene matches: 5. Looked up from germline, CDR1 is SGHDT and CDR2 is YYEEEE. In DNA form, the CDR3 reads TGTGCCAGCAGCCTACCGGGACTAGCGGGAGACGAGCAGTACTTC. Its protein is CASSLPGLAGDEQYF.

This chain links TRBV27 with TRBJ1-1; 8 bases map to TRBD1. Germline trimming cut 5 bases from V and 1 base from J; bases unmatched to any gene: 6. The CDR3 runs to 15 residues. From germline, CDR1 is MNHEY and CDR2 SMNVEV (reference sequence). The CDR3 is CASSRGTGANTEAFF. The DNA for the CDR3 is TGTGCCAGCAGTCGTGGGACAGGAGCGAACACTGAAGCTTTCTTT.

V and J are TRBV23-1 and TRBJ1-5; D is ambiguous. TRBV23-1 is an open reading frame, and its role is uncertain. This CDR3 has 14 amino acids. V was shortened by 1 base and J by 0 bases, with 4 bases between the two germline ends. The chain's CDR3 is CASSQWSSNQPQHF. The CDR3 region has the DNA TGCGCCAGCAGTCAATGGTCTAGCAATCAGCCCCAGCATTTT.

The CDR3 spells CASSPPGASGKKLFF. DNA for the CDR3: TGTGCCAGCTCACCACCGGGGGCTAGCGGGAAGAAGCTGTTCTTC. The chain links TRBV18 to TRBJ2-1; 9 nucleotides line up with TRBD2. The CDR3 extends over 15 amino acids. V shed 0 bases and J 15 bases; nucleotides not matched to a gene: 12. Germline V gene sequence: CDR1 KGHSH, CDR2 LQKENI. The full variable domain, in which reference TRBV18 and TRBJ2-1 provide the parts outside the CDR3, is NAGVMQNPRHLVRRRGQEARLRCSPMKGHSHVYWYRQLPEEGLKFMVYLQKENIIDESGMPKERFSAEFPKEGPSILRIQQVVRGDSAAYFCASSPPGASGKKLFFGPGTRLTVL.

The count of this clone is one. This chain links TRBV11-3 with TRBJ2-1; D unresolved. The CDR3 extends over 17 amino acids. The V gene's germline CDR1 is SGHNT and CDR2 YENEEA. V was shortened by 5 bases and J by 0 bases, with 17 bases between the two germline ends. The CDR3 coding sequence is TGTGCCAGCAGCCCCCCCTGGGCGTCGAGCTCCTACAATGAGCAGTTCTTC. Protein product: CASSPPWASSSYNEQFF.

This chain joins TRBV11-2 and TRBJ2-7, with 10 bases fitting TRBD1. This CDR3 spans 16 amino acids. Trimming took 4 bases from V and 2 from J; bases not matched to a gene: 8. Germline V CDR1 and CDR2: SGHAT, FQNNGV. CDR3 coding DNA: TGTGCCAGCAGCTCCTTGGCCGGGACAGGGGCCTACGAGCAGTACTTC. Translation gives CASSSLAGTGAYEQYF.

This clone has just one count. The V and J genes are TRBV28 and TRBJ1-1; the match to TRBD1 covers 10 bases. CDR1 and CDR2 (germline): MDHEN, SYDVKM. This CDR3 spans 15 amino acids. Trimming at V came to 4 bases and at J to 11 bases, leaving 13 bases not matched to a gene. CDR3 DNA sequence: TGTGCCAGCAGTTCCTCTCCAGGACAGGGGGATCGGGCTTTCTTT. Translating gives CASSSSPGQGDRAFF.

DNA for the CDR3: TGTGCCAGCTCACCACCGGACAGGACTGAAGCTTTCTTT. As protein: CASSPPDRTEAFF. The chain recombines TRBV18 with TRBJ1-1, with 7 bases identical to TRBD1. The CDR3 has 13 residues. V shed 0 bases, J shed 5 bases, and the junction held 0 bases outside the gene matches. Germline V CDR1 and CDR2: KGHSH, LQKENI. Supplemented by reference TRBV18 and TRBJ1-1, the full variable domain reads NAGVMQNPRHLVRRRGQEARLRCSPMKGHSHVYWYRQLPEEGLKFMVYLQKENIIDESGMPKERFSAEFPKEGPSILRIQQVVRGDSAAYFCASSPPDRTEAFFGQGTRLTVV.

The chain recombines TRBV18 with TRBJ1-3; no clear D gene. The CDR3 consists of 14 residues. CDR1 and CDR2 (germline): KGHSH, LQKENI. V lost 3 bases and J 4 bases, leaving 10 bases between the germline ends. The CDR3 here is CASSPGKDGNTIYF. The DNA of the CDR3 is TGTGCCAGCTCACCTGGTAAGGACGGAAACACCATATATTTT.

The DNA for the CDR3 is TGCGCCAGCTCGGTGGGGGTCGAGCAGTACTTC. This encodes CASSVGVEQYF. The chain joins TRBV5-1 to TRBJ2-7; the D gene could be TRBD1 or TRBD2 (5 bases each). V was shortened by 7 bases and J by 6 bases, with 11 bases between the two germline ends. The germline gives CDR1 SGHRS, CDR2 YFSETQ. CDR3 length equals 11 residues.

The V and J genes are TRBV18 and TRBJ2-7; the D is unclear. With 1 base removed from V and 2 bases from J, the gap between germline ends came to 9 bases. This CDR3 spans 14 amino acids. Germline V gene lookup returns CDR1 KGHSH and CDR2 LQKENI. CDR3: CASSPQGFPYEQYF. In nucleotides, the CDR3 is TGTGCCAGCTCACCACAGGGTTTTCCCTACGAGCAGTACTTC. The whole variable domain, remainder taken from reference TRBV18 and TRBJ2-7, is NAGVMQNPRHLVRRRGQEARLRCSPMKGHSHVYWYRQLPEEGLKFMVYLQKENIIDESGMPKERFSAEFPKEGPSILRIQQVVRGDSAAYFCASSPQGFPYEQYFGPGTRLTVT.

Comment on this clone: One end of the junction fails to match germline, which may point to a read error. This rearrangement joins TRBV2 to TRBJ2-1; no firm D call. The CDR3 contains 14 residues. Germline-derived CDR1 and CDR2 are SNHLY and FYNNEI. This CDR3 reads CASSLSLIYIEQFF. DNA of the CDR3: TGTGCCAGCAGCCTCTCTCTCATTTACATTGAGCAGTTCTTC.

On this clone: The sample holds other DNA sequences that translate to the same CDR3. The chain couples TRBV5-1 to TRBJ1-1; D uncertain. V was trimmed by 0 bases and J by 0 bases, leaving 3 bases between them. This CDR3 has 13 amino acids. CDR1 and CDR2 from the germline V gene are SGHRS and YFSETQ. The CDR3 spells CASSLGLNTEAFF. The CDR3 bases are TGCGCCAGCAGCTTGGGTTTGAACACTGAAGCTTTCTTT.

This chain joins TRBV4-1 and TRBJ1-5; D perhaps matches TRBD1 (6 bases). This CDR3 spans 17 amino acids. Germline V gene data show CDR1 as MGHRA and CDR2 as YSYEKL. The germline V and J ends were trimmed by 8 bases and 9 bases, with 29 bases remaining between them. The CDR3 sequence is CASSQPSGAEGGGPQHF. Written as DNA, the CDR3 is TGCGCCAGCTCACAGCCAAGTGGTGCGGAGGGAGGGGGGCCCCAGCATTTT.

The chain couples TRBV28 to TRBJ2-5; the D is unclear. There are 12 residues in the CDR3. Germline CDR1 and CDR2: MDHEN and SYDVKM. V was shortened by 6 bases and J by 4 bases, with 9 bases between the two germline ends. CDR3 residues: CASSSPRETQYF. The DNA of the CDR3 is TGTGCCAGCAGCTCTCCTCGAGAGACCCAGTACTTC. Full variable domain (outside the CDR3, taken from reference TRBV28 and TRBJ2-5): DVKVTQSSRYLVKRTGEKVFLECVQDMDHENMFWYRQDPGLGLRLIYFSYDVKMKEKGDIPEGYSVSREKKERFSLILESASTNQTSMYLCASSSPRETQYFGPGTRLLVL.

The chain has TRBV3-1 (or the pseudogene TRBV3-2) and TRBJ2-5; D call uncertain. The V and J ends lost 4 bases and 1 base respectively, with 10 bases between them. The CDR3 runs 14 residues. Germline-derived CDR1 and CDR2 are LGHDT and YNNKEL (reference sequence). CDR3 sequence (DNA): TGTGCCAGCAGCCCCTGGCAGCTCCAAGAGACCCAGTACTTC. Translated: CASSPWQLQETQYF.

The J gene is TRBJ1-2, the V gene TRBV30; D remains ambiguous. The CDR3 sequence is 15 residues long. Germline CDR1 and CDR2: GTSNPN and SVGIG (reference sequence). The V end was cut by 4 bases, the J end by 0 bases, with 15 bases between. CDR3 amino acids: CAWTTTPGTNYGYTF. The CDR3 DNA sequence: TGTGCCTGGACCACAACTCCCGGGACTAACTATGGCTACACCTTC.

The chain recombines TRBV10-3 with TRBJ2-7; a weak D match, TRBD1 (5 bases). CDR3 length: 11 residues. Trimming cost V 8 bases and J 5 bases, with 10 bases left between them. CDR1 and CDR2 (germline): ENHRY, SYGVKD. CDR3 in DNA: TGTGCCATCCAGTGGGGCCACGAGCAGTACTTC. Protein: CAIQWGHEQYF.

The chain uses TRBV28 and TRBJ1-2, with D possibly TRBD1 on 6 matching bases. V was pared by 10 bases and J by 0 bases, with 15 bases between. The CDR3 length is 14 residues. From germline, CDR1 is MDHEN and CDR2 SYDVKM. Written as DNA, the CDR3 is TGTGCCACCTCCTTAGGGGGAGCTAACTATGGCTACACCTTC. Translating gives CATSLGGANYGYTF.

CDR3 sequence reads: CASSPGRAREKYGYTF. CDR3 nucleotide sequence: TGTGCCAGCAGCCCCGGGAGGGCTCGGGAGAAATATGGCTACACCTTC. The rearrangement uses TRBV5-4 and TRBJ1-2, with no clear D. Trimming shortened V by 4 bases and J by 5 bases, and 21 bases separated the two germline ends. Looked up from germline, CDR1 is SGHNT and CDR2 is YYREEE (reference sequence). The CDR3 contains 16 residues.

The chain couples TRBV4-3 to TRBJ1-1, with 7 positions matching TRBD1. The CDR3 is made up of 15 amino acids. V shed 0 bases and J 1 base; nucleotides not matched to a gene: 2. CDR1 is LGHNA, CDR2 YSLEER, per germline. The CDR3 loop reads CASSQEGTANTEAFF. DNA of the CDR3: TGCGCCAGCAGCCAAGAGGGGACAGCGAACACTGAAGCTTTCTTT.

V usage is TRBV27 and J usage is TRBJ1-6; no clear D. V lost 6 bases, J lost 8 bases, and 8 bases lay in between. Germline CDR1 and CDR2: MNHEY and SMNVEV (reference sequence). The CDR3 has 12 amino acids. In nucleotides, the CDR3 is TGTGCCAGCAGGTGGGATGATTCACCCCTCCACTTT. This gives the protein CASRWDDSPLHF.